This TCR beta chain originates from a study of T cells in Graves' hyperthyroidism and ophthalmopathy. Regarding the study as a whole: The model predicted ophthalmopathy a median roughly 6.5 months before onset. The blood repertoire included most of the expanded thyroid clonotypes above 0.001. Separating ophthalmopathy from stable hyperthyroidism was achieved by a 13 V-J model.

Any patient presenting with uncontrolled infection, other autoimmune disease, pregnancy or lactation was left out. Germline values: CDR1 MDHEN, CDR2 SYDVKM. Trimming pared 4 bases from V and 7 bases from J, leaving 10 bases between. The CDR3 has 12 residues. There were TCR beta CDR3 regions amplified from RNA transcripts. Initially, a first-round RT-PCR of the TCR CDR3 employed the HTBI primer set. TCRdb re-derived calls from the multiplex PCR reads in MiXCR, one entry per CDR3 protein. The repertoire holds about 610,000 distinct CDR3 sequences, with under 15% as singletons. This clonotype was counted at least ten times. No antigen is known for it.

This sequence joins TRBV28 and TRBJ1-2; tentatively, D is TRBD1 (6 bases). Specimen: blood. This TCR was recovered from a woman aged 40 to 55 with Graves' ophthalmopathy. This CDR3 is CASSWGASGYTF. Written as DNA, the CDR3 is TGTGCCAGCAGTTGGGGGGCTAGTGGCTACACCTTC.